The clone carrying this TCR beta chain was detected only a few times. TCRdb's copy holds only in-frame clones and misses some; the assay was immunoSEQ multiplex PCR. The sample lists 53,000 or so clones; over 70% were seen once. The investigators sampled blood at baseline, at cycle 4 day 1, and at cycle 7 day 1. The germline CDR1 and CDR2 sequences are MNHNS and SASEGT. The CDR3 has 15 amino acids. Trimming at V came to 5 bases and at J to 4 bases, leaving 9 bases not matched to a gene. The data were obtained in a study of OX40 agonist ivuxolimab in advanced cancers. This specimen consisted of CD4+ or CD8+ T cells sorted from blood, obtained in a trial of the OX40 agonist ivuxolimab. This TCR was recovered from an adult with an advanced solid tumor such as melanoma, head and neck, liver or kidney cancer. V and J are TRBV6-1 and TRBJ1-2; 8 bases agree with TRBD1. CDR3 sequence: CASSSKGQGGYGYTF. CDR3 nucleotides: TGTGCCAGCAGTTCAAAAGGACAGGGCGGCTATGGCTACACCTTC.